These T cell receptor beta chains were read from a single sample in a study of neoadjuvant anti-PD-1 for oral cavity cancer. TCRdb's copy holds only in-frame clones and misses some; the assay was immunoSEQ multiplex PCR. Among tens of thousands of clones, more than 80% were seen once, and the ten largest hold around 3%. Sequencing used PBMCs, obtained before nivolumab (anti-PD-1) treatment. The receptors were gathered from a person aged 40-85 years with oral cavity squamous cell carcinoma. Each CDR3 is given with its conserved first and last residue. The D gene is left open where the match is weak. Clone size appears in some rows only: once, few, many, or a class for an expanded clone.

CDR3: CASSSGPTGELFF
DNA: TGTGCCAGCAGTAGCGGACCTACCGGGGAGCTGTTTTTT
D: -
J: TRBJ2-2
size: few
V: TRBV6-5

CDR3: CAWTGQGFGEQYF
DNA: TGTGCCTGGACGGGGCAGGGTTTCGGCGAGCAGTACTTC
D: -
J: TRBJ2-7
size: -
V: TRBV30

CDR3: CASSVAGLNNEQFF
DNA: TGTGCCAGCAGCGTAGCCGGCCTTAACAATGAGCAGTTCTTC
D: -
J: TRBJ2-1
size: -
V: TRBV9

CDR3: CASSLGAGGTYGYTF
DNA: TGTGCCAGCAGTCTTGGGGCAGGGGGGACCTATGGCTACACCTTC
D: TRBD1
J: TRBJ1-2
size: few
V: TRBV6-1

CDR3: CASSPGPTGEQFF
DNA: TGCGCCAGCAGCCCGGGCCCGACGGGTGAGCAGTTCTTC
D: -
J: TRBJ2-1
size: once
V: TRBV5-1

CDR3: CASSAQVYTEAFF
DNA: TGTGCCAGCAGCGCACAGGTGTACACTGAAGCTTTCTTT
D: -
J: TRBJ1-1
size: -
V: TRBV9

CDR3: CASSLGSVEETQYF
DNA: TGCGCCAGCAGCTTGGGGTCAGTAGAAGAGACCCAGTACTTC
D: -
J: TRBJ2-5
size: -
V: TRBV5-1

CDR3: CASSQDDPTGIVGTEAFF
DNA: TGCGCCAGCAGCCAAGATGACCCCACAGGGATAGTAGGAACTGAAGCTTTCTTT
D: -
J: TRBJ1-1
size: -
V: TRBV4-1

CDR3: CASSPSAGFPYEQYF
DNA: TGTGCCAGCAGCCCTTCGGCGGGGTTTCCCTACGAGCAGTACTTC
D: -
J: TRBJ2-7
size: -
V: TRBV7-6

CDR3: CASAINYGYTF
DNA: TGTGCCAGCGCGATCAACTATGGCTACACCTTC
D: -
J: TRBJ1-2
size: -
V: TRBV28

CDR3: CAGGLAGGEQFF
DNA: TGTGCCGGCGGACTAGCGGGAGGCGAGCAGTTCTTC
D: TRBD2
J: TRBJ2-1
size: -
V: TRBV13

CDR3: CASSLAELYSGANVLTF
DNA: TGCGCCAGCAGCTTGGCGGAGCTTTACTCTGGGGCCAACGTCCTGACTTTC
D: -
J: TRBJ2-6
size: -
V: TRBV5-1

CDR3: CASSRGQGANTGELFF
DNA: TGTGCCAGTAGTAGGGGACAGGGCGCAAACACCGGGGAGCTGTTTTTT
D: TRBD1
J: TRBJ2-2
size: -
V: TRBV19

CDR3: CASRKGGSNQPQHF
DNA: TGTGCCAGCAGAAAGGGGGGATCCAATCAGCCCCAGCATTTT
D: -
J: TRBJ1-5
size: once
V: TRBV11-2

CDR3: CASSPLYSGANVLTF
DNA: TGTGCCAGCAGTCCCCTCTACTCTGGGGCCAACGTCCTGACTTTC
D: -
J: TRBJ2-6
size: few
V: TRBV6-5

CDR3: CASSAGQAINTEAFF
DNA: TGTGCCAGCAGTGCGGGACAGGCTATTAACACTGAAGCTTTCTTT
D: TRBD1
J: TRBJ1-1
size: -
V: TRBV6-5

CDR3: CASSLGGHEQYF
DNA: TGCGCCAGCAGCTTAGGGGGACACGAGCAGTACTTC
D: -
J: TRBJ2-7
size: -
V: TRBV5-1

CDR3: CASSLGVAGEADTQYF
DNA: TGTGCCAGCAGCTTAGGAGTAGCGGGAGAAGCAGATACGCAGTATTTT
D: TRBD2
J: TRBJ2-3
size: -
V: TRBV7-9

CDR3: CASQRDRGTASYEQYF
DNA: TGTGCCAGCCAACGCGACAGGGGGACAGCCTCCTACGAGCAGTACTTC
D: TRBD1
J: TRBJ2-7
size: -
V: TRBV27

CDR3: CASSLTGRTEAFF
DNA: TGTGCCAGCAGTTTAACCGGGCGCACTGAAGCTTTCTTT
D: -
J: TRBJ1-1
size: -
V: TRBV27

CDR3: CASSLDFTSTDTQYF
DNA: TGTGCCAGCAGCTTGGACTTTACTAGCACAGATACGCAGTATTTT
D: -
J: TRBJ2-3
size: -
V: TRBV5-4

CDR3: CASSEMGQGGTEAFF
DNA: TGTGCCAGCAGTGAAATGGGACAGGGTGGGACTGAAGCTTTCTTT
D: TRBD1
J: TRBJ1-1
size: -
V: TRBV25-1

CDR3: CASSTLGLTGELFF
DNA: TGTGCCAGCAGCACCCTCGGGCTAACCGGGGAGCTGTTTTTT
D: -
J: TRBJ2-2
size: -
V: TRBV6-5

CDR3: CASSLAPGAATEAFF
DNA: TGTGCCAGCAGCTTAGCCCCGGGGGCCGCCACTGAAGCTTTCTTT
D: -
J: TRBJ1-1
size: -
V: TRBV11-2

CDR3: CASSWTRNYEQYF
DNA: TGTGCCAGCAGTTGGACTAGGAACTACGAGCAGTACTTC
D: TRBD2
J: TRBJ2-7
size: -
V: TRBV6-5

CDR3: CASSLRPGTSGRPQYF
DNA: TGTGCCAGCAGTTTAAGGCCTGGGACTAGCGGGAGGCCCCAGTACTTC
D: TRBD2
J: TRBJ2-5
size: few
V: TRBV28

CDR3: CASSPQFSGELFF
DNA: TGTGCCAGCAGCCCCCAGTTTTCCGGGGAGCTGTTTTTT
D: -
J: TRBJ2-2
size: once
V: TRBV14

CDR3: CASSLVENQPQHF
DNA: TGTGCCAGCAGCTTGGTGGAGAATCAGCCCCAGCATTTT
D: -
J: TRBJ1-5
size: few
V: TRBV5-8

CDR3: CASSSRTGEVGNTIYF
DNA: TGCGCCAGCAGCTCCCGGACAGGGGAGGTTGGAAACACCATATATTTT
D: TRBD1
J: TRBJ1-3
size: -
V: TRBV5-1

CDR3: CASSLLAGGRGELFF
DNA: TGTGCCAGCAGTTTACTAGCGGGAGGGAGGGGGGAGCTGTTTTTT
D: TRBD2
J: TRBJ2-2
size: -
V: TRBV27

CDR3: CASEGQGSGSEAFF
DNA: TGTGCCAGCGAGGGGCAGGGAAGTGGCTCTGAAGCTTTCTTT
D: -
J: TRBJ1-1
size: -
V: TRBV10-3

CDR3: CASSQGALKAGWAKNIQYF
DNA: TGTGCCAGCAGCCAAGGGGCCCTGAAGGCCGGCTGGGCCAAAAACATTCAGTACTTC
D: -
J: TRBJ2-4
size: -
V: TRBV14

CDR3: CASSPAGGNNQPQHF
DNA: TGCGCCAGCAGCCCTGCGGGAGGGAACAATCAGCCCCAGCATTTT
D: -
J: TRBJ1-5
size: few
V: TRBV4-1

CDR3: CASSPGDGYEKLFF
DNA: TGTGCCAGCAGCCCCGGGGACGGATATGAAAAACTGTTTTTT
D: -
J: TRBJ1-4
size: few
V: TRBV5-4

CDR3: CASLPPGLAGATDTQYF
DNA: TGTGCCAGCCTCCCACCGGGGCTAGCGGGAGCCACAGATACGCAGTATTTT
D: TRBD2
J: TRBJ2-3
size: -
V: TRBV5-4

CDR3: CASSPPGTSHGYTF
DNA: TGTGCCAGCAGTCCTCCTGGGACAAGTCATGGCTACACCTTC
D: -
J: TRBJ1-2
size: -
V: TRBV6-5